Listed here are 9 T cell receptor beta chains from one sample, sequenced in a study of T cells in Graves' hyperthyroidism and ophthalmopathy (dated by TCRdb to between 2018 and 2021). The method behind the library was multiplex PCR. Instrument on record: Illumina HiSeq 2000. The TCR beta CDR3 regions were amplified from the RNA transcripts. A first-round RT-PCR of the TCR CDR3 used the HTBI primer set with the Qiagen OneStep RT-PCR kit. Clones were called with MiXCR by TCRdb after fastp trimmed the public reads at Q25, and only in-frame beta chains were retained. Identical CDR3 protein sequences are pooled into one entry, listed with their most common genes and DNA. Across this sample there are fewer than 450,000 distinct CDR3 sequences, with 11% to 15% seen only once. The leading ten clones occupy 25% to 30% of the sample. The sequenced sample was blood. The origin of the receptors is a man aged 45-60 years with Graves' ophthalmopathy.

Notes on this clonotype: Since a much larger clone is just one base distant, this may be a read error. V is TRBV9 and J is TRBJ2-3, with TRBD2 identical over 7 bases. The germline V gene has CDR1 SGDLS and CDR2 YYNGEE. The CDR3 consists of 17 residues. CDR3 sequence reads: CVSSVAPGGRGTDTQYF. The CDR3, as DNA: TGTGTCAGCAGCGTAGCTCCTGGCGGGAGAGGCACAGATACGCAGTATTTT.

With regard to this clonotype: Just one base apart from a much larger clone, this may be a read error. The chain recombines TRBV25-1 with TRBJ2-7, with 10 positions matching TRBD1. The V gene's germline CDR1 is MGHDK and CDR2 SYGVNS. The CDR3 loop spans 17 amino acids. V lost 3 bases to trimming and J lost 4 bases; unmatched junction nucleotides: 12. In DNA form, the CDR3 reads TGTGCCAGCAGTGACCCCGGGGGACAGGGGCCGCGGTACGAGCAGTACTTC. This codes for CASSDPGGQGPRYEQYF.

This clonotype has at least ten counts. V is TRBV2 and J is TRBJ2-7, with TRBD2 matching over 9 bases. CDR3 length equals 13 residues. V was pared by 6 bases and J by 4 bases, with 4 bases of the junction left unmatched. Looked up from germline, CDR1 is SNHLY and CDR2 is FYNNEI. Here the CDR3 reads CASRIAGVYEQYF. The CDR3 nucleotides are TGTGCCAGCAGAATAGCGGGAGTTTACGAGCAGTACTTC.

This clonotype came up a few times. The rearrangement links TRBV12-3 or TRBV12-4 to TRBJ2-2; TRBD2 is a possible D gene (6 bases). V lost 6 bases and J lost 6, with 8 bases in between. There are 12 residues in the CDR3. The CDR3 DNA follows: TGTGCCAGCAGACGGGACTCCGGGGAGCTGTTTTTT. Translation: CASRRDSGELFF.

This rearrangement joins TRBV6-2 or TRBV6-3 to TRBJ2-7; the D gene is possibly TRBD1 (6 bases). Germline CDR1 MNHEY, CDR2 SVGEGT. The V and J ends lost 6 bases and 9 bases respectively, with 15 bases between them. This CDR3 has 12 residues. The CDR3 coding sequence is TGTGCCAGCAGATCGGACAGAACCGGGCAGTACTTC. As protein: CASRSDRTGQYF.

Ten or more counts support this clonotype. The chain carries TRBV11-2 and TRBJ2-3; unclear D gene. This CDR3 is built from 15 residues. The germline gives CDR1 SGHAT, CDR2 FQNNGV. Trimming took 4 bases from V and 0 from J, leaving 11 bases between them. CDR3 region: CASSSRLTSTDTQYF. The CDR3 DNA is TGTGCCAGCAGCTCTAGACTTACTAGCACAGATACGCAGTATTTT.

This chain uses TRBV28 with TRBJ2-4; D is unresolved. This CDR3 region has 13 residues. With 3 bases removed from V and 3 bases from J, the gap between germline ends came to 6 bases. Per germline, CDR1 MDHEN and CDR2 SYDVKM. The CDR3 DNA follows: TGTGCCAGCAGTTTCGGCTACAAAAACATTCAGTACTTC. It yields the protein CASSFGYKNIQYF. Based on the CDR3 plus reference TRBV28 and TRBJ2-4, the full variable domain is DVKVTQSSRYLVKRTGEKVFLECVQDMDHENMFWYRQDPGLGLRLIYFSYDVKMKEKGDIPEGYSVSREKKERFSLILESASTNQTSMYLCASSFGYKNIQYFGAGTRLSVL.

The sample holds many counts of this clonotype. This sequence joins TRBV11-2 and TRBJ2-7; 8 bases map to TRBD1. This CDR3 has 15 residues. V trimming: 0 bases; J trimming: 6 bases; junction bases outside the gene matches: 7. Germline V gene sequence: CDR1 SGHAT, CDR2 FQNNGV. CDR3 protein: CASSLEQGGFAEQYF. CDR3 nucleotide sequence: TGTGCCAGCAGCTTAGAACAGGGGGGATTCGCCGAGCAGTACTTC.

The genes are TRBV15 and TRBJ1-2; D is unresolved. CDR3 length: 15 amino acids. Germline V gene sequence: CDR1 LNHNV, CDR2 YYDKDF (reference sequence). Trimming took 0 bases from V and 5 from J, leaving 13 bases between them. The DNA of the CDR3 is TGTGCCACCAGCAGAGAGAGGTGGACGGGTTATGGCTACACCTTC. It is translated as CATSRERWTGYGYTF.